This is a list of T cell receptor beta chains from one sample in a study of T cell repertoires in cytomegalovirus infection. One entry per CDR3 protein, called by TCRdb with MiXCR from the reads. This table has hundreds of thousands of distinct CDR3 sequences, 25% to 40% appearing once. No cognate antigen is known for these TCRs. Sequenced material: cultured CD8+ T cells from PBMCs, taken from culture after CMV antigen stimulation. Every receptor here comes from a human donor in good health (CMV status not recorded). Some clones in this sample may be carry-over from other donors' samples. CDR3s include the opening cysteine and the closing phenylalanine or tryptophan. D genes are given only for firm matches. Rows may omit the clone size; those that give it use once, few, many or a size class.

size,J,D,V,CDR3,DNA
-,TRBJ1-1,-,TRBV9,CASSDHTEAFF,TGTGCCAGCAGCGACCACACTGAAGCTTTCTTT
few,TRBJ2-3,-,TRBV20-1,CSARDLASGSTDTQYF,TGCAGTGCTAGAGACCTCGCGAGCGGGAGCACAGATACGCAGTATTTT
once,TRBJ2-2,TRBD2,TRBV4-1,CASSQVGTSVRRRELFF,TGCGCCAGCAGCCAAGTGGGGACTAGCGTCCGGCGGCGGGAGCTGTTTTTT
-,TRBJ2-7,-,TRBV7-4,CASSRWGHPYEQYF,TGTGCCAGCAGCCGATGGGGACACCCCTACGAGCAGTACTTC
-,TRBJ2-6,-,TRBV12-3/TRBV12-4,CASSLGGENRGSGANVLTF,TGTGCCAGCAGTTTAGGGGGGGAGAACAGGGGTTCTGGGGCCAACGTCCTGACTTTC
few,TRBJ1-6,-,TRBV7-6,CATEGGNSPLHF,TGTGCTACCGAGGGGGGAAATTCACCCCTCCACTTT
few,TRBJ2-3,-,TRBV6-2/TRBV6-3,CASSSEEGRTDTQYF,TGTGCCAGCAGTTCCGAGGAGGGGAGAACAGATACGCAGTATTTT
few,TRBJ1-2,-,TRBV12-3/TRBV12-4,CASSFVSSGGYTF,TGTGCCAGCAGTTTTGTCTCATCGGGTGGCTACACCTTC
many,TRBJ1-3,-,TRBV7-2,CASSLAGTISTGNTIYF,TGTGCCAGCAGCTTAGCAGGAACAATATCAACTGGAAACACCATATATTTT
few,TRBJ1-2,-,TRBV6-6,CASMVTRGYTF,TGTGCCAGCATGGTTACCCGGGGCTACACCTTC
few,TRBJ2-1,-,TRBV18,CASSRAGQGSYGSYNEQFF,TGTGCCAGCTCGCGAGCGGGACAAGGCTCTTATGGCTCCTACAATGAGCAGTTCTTC
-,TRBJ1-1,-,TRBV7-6,CASSLAPRGDEAFF,TGTGCCAGCAGCTTAGCCCCAAGGGGCGATGAAGCTTTCTTT
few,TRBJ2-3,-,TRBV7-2,CASSLMSGDTDTQYF,TGTGCCAGCAGCTTAATGTCCGGGGACACAGATACGCAGTATTTT
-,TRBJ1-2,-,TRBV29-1,CSVNGTPNYGYTF,TGCAGCGTTAATGGGACCCCTAACTATGGCTACACCTTC
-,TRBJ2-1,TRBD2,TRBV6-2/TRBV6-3,CATTPAGNEQFF,TGTGCCACCACCCCAGCGGGGAATGAGCAGTTCTTC
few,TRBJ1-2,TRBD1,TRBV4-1,CASSQDDRGSIYGYTF,TGCGCCAGCAGCCAAGATGACAGGGGAAGTATCTACGGCTACACCTTC
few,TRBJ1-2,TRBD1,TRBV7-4,CASSVGTGDGYTF,TGTGCCAGCAGCGTAGGGACAGGGGATGGCTACACCTTC
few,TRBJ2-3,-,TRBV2,CASSYPGQGLATQITDTQYF,TGTGCCAGCAGTTACCCGGGACAGGGACTAGCGACGCAGATCACAGATACGCAGTATTTT
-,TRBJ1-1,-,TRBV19,CASTLWGNTEAFF,TGTGCCAGTACCCTCTGGGGGAACACTGAAGCTTTCTTT
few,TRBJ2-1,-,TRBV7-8,CASSLDEQGGWNEQFF,TGTGCCAGCAGCTTAGATGAACAGGGAGGATGGAATGAGCAGTTCTTC
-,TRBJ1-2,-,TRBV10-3,CAISESRGVKGYTF,TGTGCCATCAGTGAGTCGCGGGGGGTCAAGGGCTACACCTTC
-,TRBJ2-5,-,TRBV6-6,CASSYPLIGEELEETQYF,TGTGCCAGCAGTTACCCATTGATCGGGGAAGAGTTGGAGGAGACCCAGTACTTC
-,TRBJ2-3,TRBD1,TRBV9,CASSVETGGLTDTQYF,TGTGCCAGCAGCGTAGAGACAGGGGGCCTCACAGATACGCAGTATTTT
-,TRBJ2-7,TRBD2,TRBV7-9,CASSFTTSGASYEQYF,TGTGCCAGCAGCTTCACGACTAGCGGGGCCTCCTACGAGCAGTACTTC
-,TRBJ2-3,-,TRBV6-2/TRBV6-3,CASSYKTGLGHMTDTQYF,TGTGCCAGCAGTTACAAGACAGGACTTGGGCATATGACAGATACGCAGTATTTT
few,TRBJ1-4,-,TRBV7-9,CASRPSWERVEKLFF,TGTGCCAGCAGGCCCTCGTGGGAGAGGGTTGAAAAACTGTTTTTT
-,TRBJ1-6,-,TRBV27,CASTWGGLTPNSPLHF,TGTGCCAGCACCTGGGGGGGCCTGACGCCTAATTCACCCCTCCACTTT
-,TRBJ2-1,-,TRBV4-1,CASSQVGGQFF,TGCGCCAGCAGCCAAGTCGGTGGGCAGTTCTTC
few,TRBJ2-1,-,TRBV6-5,CASSYSAGVNEQFF,TGTGCCAGCAGTTACTCGGCAGGGGTGAATGAGCAGTTCTTC
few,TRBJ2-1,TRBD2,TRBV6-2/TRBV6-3,CASSYGPGGINEQFF,TGTGCCAGCAGTTACGGGCCGGGGGGGATCAATGAGCAGTTCTTC
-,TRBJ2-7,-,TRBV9,CASSPIGRGAYEQYF,TGTGCCAGCAGCCCCATTGGTAGGGGCGCCTACGAGCAGTACTTC
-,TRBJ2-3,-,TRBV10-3,CAISRDYSSTDTQYF,TGTGCCATCAGCCGGGATTATTCTAGCACAGATACGCAGTATTTT
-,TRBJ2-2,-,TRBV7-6,CASSLRETGYTGELFF,TGTGCCAGCAGCTTAAGAGAGACAGGTTACACCGGGGAGCTGTTTTTT
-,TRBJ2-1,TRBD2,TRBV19,CASSAGVPTYNEQFF,TGTGCCAGTAGTGCGGGGGTCCCTACCTACAATGAGCAGTTCTTC
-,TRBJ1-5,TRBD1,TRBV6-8,CASSHRGPQPQHF,TGTGCCAGCAGCCACAGGGGGCCTCAGCCCCAGCATTTT
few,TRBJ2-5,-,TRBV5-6,CASSFKQGRETQYF,TGTGCCAGCAGCTTCAAACAGGGAAGGGAGACCCAGTACTTC
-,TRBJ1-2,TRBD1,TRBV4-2,CASSQGGQGFYGYTF,TGTGCCAGCAGCCAAGGGGGACAGGGATTCTATGGCTACACCTTC